The 19 T cell receptor beta chains below all came from one sample that was sequenced in a study of shared clonotypes between healthy human individuals. The data were produced by immunoSEQ multiplex PCR, yet TCRdb's version contains in-frame clones alone and is incomplete. The data hold 2 million to 2.5 million clones, with under 95% observed a single time. Sequencing used naive CD4+ T cells from PBMCs. Subset noted: CD45RA+ positively selected. Receptors originate from a man aged 18-30 years in good health. Some clones in this sample may be carry-over from other donors' samples.

The DNA for the CDR3 is TGTGCCAGCAGTTGGGGGGCCAGCACTGAAGCTTTCTTT. It codes for CASSWGASTEAFF. The chain carries TRBV6-6 and TRBJ1-1, with D tentatively TRBD1 (6 bases). The CDR3 has 13 residues. Germline lookup yields CDR1 MNHNY and CDR2 SVGAGI (reference sequence). V lost 4 bases to trimming and J lost 4 bases, with 10 bases between them.

The CDR3 protein is CASRAAGTGYTF. CDR3 DNA sequence: TGTGCCAGCAGGGCCGCGGGAACTGGCTACACCTTC. The chain joins TRBV2 to TRBJ1-2; D unresolved. V was cut by 6 bases and J by 7 bases, with 12 bases left in between. In germline, CDR1 is SNHLY, CDR2 FYNNEI. This CDR3 region has 12 residues.

The chain links TRBV10-1 to TRBJ2-1; 7 bases agree with TRBD2. The CDR3 extends over 15 amino acids. The germline V gene encodes CDR1 WNHNN and CDR2 SYGVQD (reference sequence). V dropped 3 bases and J dropped 9; count of bases not matched to a gene: 11. DNA for the CDR3: TGCGCCAGCAGTGAATGGCGGGGGACTGGCGGTGAGCAGTTCTTC. Translating gives CASSEWRGTGGEQFF.

The chain couples TRBV30 to TRBJ2-5; tentatively, D is TRBD1 (5 bases). Between the trimmed V and J ends, which lost 0 bases and 11 bases, there was a span of 16 bases. Germline loops: CDR1 GTSNPN, CDR2 SVGIG (reference sequence). CDR3 length equals 13 residues. CDR3 coding DNA: TGTGCCTGGAGTGTAATCCAGGGTGGAGAGCAGTACTTC. It codes for CAWSVIQGGEQYF.

The chain combines TRBV6-4 with TRBJ1-1; 10 bases align to TRBD1. CDR1 MRHNA and CDR2 SNTAGT come from the germline V gene. The CDR3 is 14 amino acids. J was trimmed by 4 bases and V by 4 bases; bases with no gene match: 3. CDR3 bases: TGTGCCAGCAGTGGGGACAGGGGAGCCACTGAAGCTTTCTTT. As protein: CASSGDRGATEAFF.

This clone was observed a few times. The V gene is TRBV6-1, the J gene TRBJ1-5; weak D call: TRBD1 (6 bases). V dropped 3 bases and J dropped 9 bases, with 12 bases sitting between them. The CDR3 has 13 residues. CDR1 and CDR2 from the germline V gene are MNHNS and SASEGT. Here the CDR3 DNA reads TGTGCCAGCAGTGAGGGCTTGGGGGCGCCCCAGCATTTT. Encoded protein: CASSEGLGAPQHF.

V usage is TRBV7-2 and J usage is TRBJ2-5, with TRBD1 matching over 7 bases. Germline CDR1 reads SGHTA; CDR2 reads FQGNSA. V gave up 4 bases and J gave up 5 bases; unmatched junction bases: 13. The CDR3 is 16 amino acids. The DNA of the CDR3 is TGTGCCAGCAGCTCCAACTTAGCAGGGGGTGGGGAGACCCAGTACTTC. Translated, it gives CASSSNLAGGGETQYF.

The chain links TRBV27 to TRBJ2-1; TRBD2 matches at 13 bases. Germline CDR1 is MNHEY and CDR2 is SMNVEV (reference sequence). This CDR3 spans 17 amino acids. V shed 2 bases and J 5 bases; nucleotides not matched to a gene: 6. CDR3 in amino acids: CASSLPQGLAGNNEQFF. CDR3 nucleotide sequence: TGTGCCAGCAGTTTACCCCAGGGACTAGCGGGAAACAATGAGCAGTTCTTC.

With respect to this clone: At the DNA level, this CDR3 is encoded by other sequences in the same sample as well. V and J are TRBV18 and TRBJ1-1; the D is unclear. Germline lookup yields CDR1 KGHSH and CDR2 LQKENI. Trimming took 0 bases from V and 4 from J, leaving 6 bases between them. The CDR3 is 13 residues long. CDR3 sequence reads: CASSPPGITEAFF. The DNA of the CDR3 is TGTGCCAGCTCACCACCGGGGATCACTGAAGCTTTCTTT.

With respect to this clone: The same CDR3 can be traced to other DNA sequences in this sample. This chain uses TRBV28 with TRBJ2-3; 9 nucleotides line up with TRBD2. V shed 2 bases, J shed 6 bases, and the junction held 3 bases outside the gene matches. Germline CDR1 and CDR2: MDHEN and SYDVKM. The CDR3 totals 14 residues. The CDR3 DNA follows: TGTGCCAGCAGTTTAGGCGGGAGGGGGGATACGCAGTATTTT. Translating it yields CASSLGGRGDTQYF.

Turning to this clone: At one boundary the junction diverges from the germline segment, which might be a read error. J is TRBJ2-1 and V is TRBV11-3, with D maybe TRBD1 (6 bases). This CDR3 comprises 10 residues. CDR1 and CDR2 (germline): SGHNT, YENEEA. Here the CDR3 reads CASSSRTAVF. In DNA form, the CDR3 reads TGTGCCAGCAGCAGCCGGACAGCCGTCTTC.

The rearrangement joins TRBV7-6 to TRBJ2-5; 10 nucleotides match TRBD2. The trim removed 3 bases at V and 2 bases at J, leaving 3 bases unmatched. The germline gives CDR1 SGHVS, CDR2 FNYEAQ. This CDR3 contains 15 residues. The CDR3 bases are TGTGCCAGCAGCTTTCTAGCGGGAGCGCAAGAGACCCAGTACTTC. As protein: CASSFLAGAQETQYF.

In nucleotides, the CDR3 is TGTGCCAGCTCACAGCGGGAGAGCTCCTACGAGCAGTACTTC. Encoded protein: CASSQRESSYEQYF. The rearrangement joins TRBV18 to TRBJ2-7; the match to TRBD2 covers 8 bases. The CDR3 runs to 14 residues. V shed 4 bases and J 0 bases; nucleotides not matched to a gene: 2. Germline V gene sequence: CDR1 KGHSH, CDR2 LQKENI.

The J gene is TRBJ1-3, the V gene TRBV4-2, with D perhaps TRBD1 (6 bases). Deletions cut 1 base from V and 2 bases from J, with 12 bases between. This CDR3 contains 16 residues. Germline CDR1 is LGHNA and CDR2 is YNFKEQ. In DNA form, the CDR3 reads TGTGCCAGCAGCCAAGCCCTCCGGACAGCTGGAAACACCATATATTTT. This translates into CASSQALRTAGNTIYF.

For the CDR3, the DNA is TGTGCCAGCAGTGAGGACCGGGACAGGGGCTCACAGTACTTC. Protein sequence: CASSEDRDRGSQYF. The gene calls are TRBV6-1 and TRBJ2-5; 10 bases match TRBD1. From germline, CDR1 is MNHNS and CDR2 SASEGT. Losses at the gene ends were 3 bases for V and 11 bases for J; bases not matched to a gene: 9. This CDR3 has 14 residues.

About this clone itself: Other DNA sequences of this sample code for an identical CDR3. The chain is built from TRBV28 and TRBJ2-5, with no clear D. From germline, CDR1 is MDHEN and CDR2 SYDVKM. Trimming took off 3 bases at V and 0 bases at J, with 5 bases between the two ends. The CDR3 contains 13 residues. The CDR3 region is CASSFGNQETQYF. The CDR3 bases are TGTGCCAGCAGTTTCGGCAACCAAGAGACCCAGTACTTC.

The chain joins TRBV7-8 to TRBJ2-5; possibly TRBD1 for D (6 bases). Germline assignment: CDR1 SGHVS and CDR2 FQNEAQ. The CDR3 totals 12 residues. Trimming pared 6 bases from V and 5 bases from J, leaving 10 bases between. This CDR3 reads CASRRGFETQYF. DNA of the CDR3: TGTGCCAGCAGAAGGGGGTTCGAGACCCAGTACTTC.

The CDR3 spells CASSQVVAGYNEQFF. CDR3 nucleotides: TGCGCCAGCAGCCAAGTGGTAGCCGGCTACAATGAGCAGTTCTTC. This chain links TRBV4-3 with TRBJ2-1; D not certain. Trimming removed 1 base at V and 3 bases at J, with 10 bases between. The length of the CDR3 is 15 residues. The V gene's germline CDR1 is LGHNA and CDR2 YSLEER.

Points on this clone: Other DNA sequences of this sample code for an identical CDR3. This sequence joins TRBV30 and TRBJ1-1; D gene uncertain. This CDR3 is built from 13 residues. Trimming left V 1 base short and J 0 bases short, with 6 bases between. In germline, CDR1 is GTSNPN, CDR2 SVGIG (reference sequence). The CDR3 spells CAWSGGMNTEAFF. The CDR3 region has the DNA TGTGCCTGGAGTGGAGGGATGAACACTGAAGCTTTCTTT.